The 18 T cell receptor beta chains in this list originate from one sample, sequenced in a study of T-cell reconstitution after alpha-beta-depleted transplantation in children. A TCRbeta library incorporating unique molecular identifiers was prepared. One entry per CDR3 protein results from TCRdb running MiXCR on the PCR reads. In the table there are approximately 520,000 distinct CDR3 sequences, about 30% of which are singletons. Sample: PBMCs from the stem cell graft donor, taken from the stem cell graft. These receptor sequences come from a human donor who donated a stem cell graft to a child with aplastic anemia.

The J gene is TRBJ2-1, the V gene TRBV29-1; 11 bases map to TRBD2. Unmatched junction bases numbered 17, after V lost 0 bases and J lost 7 bases. Germline V CDR1 and CDR2: SQVTM, ANQGSEA. The CDR3 has 19 amino acids. This CDR3 reads CSVEDNLFLGLADENEQFF. The DNA for the CDR3 is TGCAGCGTTGAAGATAATTTGTTTTTGGGACTAGCGGATGAAAATGAGCAGTTCTTC.

The CDR3 bases are TGCGCCAGCAGCCAAGAGAGCGGGGAAGAGACCCAGTACTTC. Translated: CASSQESGEETQYF. This chain links TRBV4-3 with TRBJ2-5; 7 bases line up with TRBD2. This CDR3 region has 14 residues. J gave up 3 bases and V 0 bases, and 1 base lay outside the gene matches. CDR1 is LGHNA and CDR2 is YSLEER in the germline V gene.

The rearrangement joins TRBV19 to TRBJ2-7, with 13 bases lining up with TRBD2. This CDR3 has 15 residues. CDR1 LNHDA and CDR2 SQIVND come from the germline V gene (reference sequence). With V trimmed by 7 bases and J by 7 bases, 10 bases remained unmatched. The CDR3 region has the DNA TGTGCCAGTACCTACGGACTAGCGGGAGTGGGAGAGCAGTACTTC. As protein: CASTYGLAGVGEQYF.

The chain recombines TRBV7-3 with TRBJ2-7; 8 nucleotides agree with TRBD1. The germline gives CDR1 SGHTA, CDR2 FQGTGA. V lost 3 bases to trimming and J lost 2 bases; unmatched junction nucleotides: 3. This CDR3 spans 14 amino acids. The CDR3 sequence is CASSFGQGPYEQYF. In nucleotides, the CDR3 is TGTGCCAGCAGCTTCGGACAGGGCCCCTACGAGCAGTACTTC. The whole variable domain, filled in from reference TRBV7-3 and TRBJ2-7, reads GAGVSQTPSNKVTEKGKYVELRCDPISGHTALYWYRQSLGQGPEFLIYFQGTGAADDSGLPNDRFFAVRPEGSVSTLKIQRTERGDSAVYLCASSFGQGPYEQYFGPGTRLTVT.

The chain recombines TRBV12-5 with TRBJ1-2, with D uncertain. The CDR3 loop spans 17 amino acids. Germline V CDR1 and CDR2: LGHNT, FRNRAP. V lost 6 bases, J lost 7 bases, and 27 bases lay in between. The CDR3 bases are TGTGCTAGTGGCCCTACTGGGTTGTTCGCACCAACGGGTGGCTACACCTTC. Translation: CASGPTGLFAPTGGYTF.

The J gene is TRBJ2-2, the V gene TRBV27, with 10 bases that match TRBD2. Germline loops: CDR1 MNHEY, CDR2 SMNVEV (reference sequence). The CDR3 runs 16 residues. J was trimmed by 7 bases and V by 3 bases; bases with no gene match: 8. The CDR3 DNA reads TGTGCCAGCAGTTTTATGAGCGGGAGGGTTAACGGGGAGCTGTTTTTT. Encoded protein: CASSFMSGRVNGELFF.

There are a few counts of this clonotype. The chain recombines TRBV30 with TRBJ2-1; 13 bases align to TRBD2. Germline V gene data show CDR1 as GTSNPN and CDR2 as SVGIG (reference sequence). The CDR3 totals 17 residues. Losses at the gene ends were 2 bases for V and 7 bases for J; bases not matched to a gene: 11. The CDR3 loop is CAWSYDRTSGSGNEQFF. The CDR3 nucleotides are TGTGCCTGGAGTTACGACCGGACTAGCGGGAGTGGTAATGAGCAGTTCTTC.

The genes are TRBV18 and TRBJ2-7; 8 bases agree with TRBD2. Germline V lookup: CDR1 KGHSH, CDR2 LQKENI. V dropped 6 bases and J dropped 3; count of bases not matched to a gene: 10. This CDR3 contains 15 residues. The CDR3 region is CASSLTTSESYEQYF. DNA for the CDR3: TGTGCCAGCTCGCTAACGACTAGCGAGAGCTACGAGCAGTACTTC.

J is TRBJ1-4 and V is TRBV7-2; D ambiguous. CDR1 and CDR2 (germline): SGHTA, FQGNSA. Trimming shortened V by 5 bases and J by 7 bases, and 11 bases separated the two germline ends. There are 13 residues in the CDR3. CDR3 sequence: CASSHEPGEKLFF. CDR3 sequence (DNA): TGTGCCAGCAGCCATGAACCTGGTGAAAAACTGTTTTTT. The whole variable domain, filled in from reference TRBV7-2 and TRBJ1-4, reads GAGVSQSPSNKVTEKGKDVELRCDPISGHTALYWYRQSLGQGLEFLIYFQGNSAPDKSGLPSDRFSAERTGGSVSTLTIQRTQQEDSAVYLCASSHEPGEKLFFGSGTQLSVL.

The rearrangement uses TRBV28 and TRBJ1-5; 9 bases are shared with TRBD1. V lost 4 bases and J lost 4; bases outside the gene matches: 5. This CDR3 region has 15 residues. Germline V gene lookup returns CDR1 MDHEN and CDR2 SYDVKM. CDR3 residues: CASSYGQGRNQPQHF. CDR3 nucleotide sequence: TGTGCCAGCAGTTACGGACAGGGGAGAAATCAGCCCCAGCATTTT.

The rearrangement joins TRBV12-3 or TRBV12-4 to TRBJ2-1, with 8 bases lining up with TRBD2. Germline trimming cut 10 bases from V and 4 bases from J; bases unmatched to any gene: 9. This CDR3 contains 14 residues. CDR3 sequence reads: CATHPAGGYNEQFF. The CDR3 nucleotides are TGTGCCACCCATCCGGCGGGAGGATACAATGAGCAGTTCTTC.

V and J are TRBV27 and TRBJ2-7; TRBD2 is a possible D gene (6 bases). Germline V gene data show CDR1 as MNHEY and CDR2 as SMNVEV (reference sequence). The CDR3 loop spans 13 amino acids. V was cut by 5 bases and J by 3 bases, with 11 bases left in between. The CDR3 loop is CASSARDFYEQYF. Written as DNA, the CDR3 is TGTGCCAGCAGTGCCCGGGACTTCTACGAGCAGTACTTC.

This clonotype was seen a few times. The chain employs TRBV10-3 and TRBJ1-1, with D possibly TRBD1 on 6 matching bases. Germline CDR1 is ENHRY and CDR2 is SYGVKD. The CDR3 spans 14 residues. V was cut by 3 bases and J by 6 bases, with 14 bases left in between. In DNA, the CDR3 is TGTGCCATCAGTGATCAGGGTTCAGGGGCTGAAGCTTTCTTT. Protein: CAISDQGSGAEAFF.

This clonotype was seen just once. V is TRBV4-3 and J is TRBJ1-3; no definite D call. Trimming removed 0 bases from V and 11 bases from J, with 8 bases in between. The CDR3 runs to 12 residues. Per germline, CDR1 LGHNA and CDR2 YSLEER. The CDR3 nucleotides read TGCGCCAGCAGCCAAGATTTCGGGGCCATATATTTT. Its translation is CASSQDFGAIYF.

The chain combines TRBV20-1 with TRBJ2-1, with D tentatively TRBD2 (5 bases). The CDR3 totals 12 residues. The germline V gene has CDR1 DFQATT and CDR2 SNEGSKA (reference sequence). V dropped 1 base and J dropped 6 bases, with 7 bases sitting between them. The CDR3 protein is CSARVGINEQFF. The CDR3 DNA sequence: TGCAGTGCTAGAGTCGGGATCAATGAGCAGTTCTTC.

The chain joins TRBV10-1 to TRBJ2-1; 8 bases align to TRBD2. V lost 3 bases and J lost 10; bases outside the gene matches: 14. Germline CDR1 and CDR2: WNHNN and SYGVQD (reference sequence). There are 16 residues in the CDR3. The CDR3: CASSDLSGRGLREQFF. The CDR3 bases are TGCGCCAGCAGTGATCTGAGCGGGAGAGGTCTAAGAGAGCAGTTCTTC.

This clonotype was counted between two and nine times. The chain is built from TRBV30 and TRBJ1-2, with D perhaps TRBD1 (6 bases). Deletions cut 3 bases from V and 5 bases from J, with 19 bases between. The CDR3 is 15 amino acids. CDR1 GTSNPN and CDR2 SVGIG come from the germline V gene (reference sequence). This chain's CDR3 is CAWRVGQGRQYGYTF. The CDR3 DNA follows: TGTGCCTGGAGGGTCGGGCAGGGGCGACAGTATGGCTACACCTTC.

This clonotype was counted only a few times. V is TRBV4-3 and J is TRBJ2-1; no clear D. The CDR3 totals 15 residues. Per the germline V gene, CDR1 is LGHNA and CDR2 is YSLEER. The V end was cut by 4 bases, the J end by 9 bases, with 19 bases between. CDR3 region: CASSPNRTPYGEQFF. DNA for the CDR3: TGCGCCAGCAGCCCGAACCGGACCCCCTACGGTGAGCAGTTCTTC.